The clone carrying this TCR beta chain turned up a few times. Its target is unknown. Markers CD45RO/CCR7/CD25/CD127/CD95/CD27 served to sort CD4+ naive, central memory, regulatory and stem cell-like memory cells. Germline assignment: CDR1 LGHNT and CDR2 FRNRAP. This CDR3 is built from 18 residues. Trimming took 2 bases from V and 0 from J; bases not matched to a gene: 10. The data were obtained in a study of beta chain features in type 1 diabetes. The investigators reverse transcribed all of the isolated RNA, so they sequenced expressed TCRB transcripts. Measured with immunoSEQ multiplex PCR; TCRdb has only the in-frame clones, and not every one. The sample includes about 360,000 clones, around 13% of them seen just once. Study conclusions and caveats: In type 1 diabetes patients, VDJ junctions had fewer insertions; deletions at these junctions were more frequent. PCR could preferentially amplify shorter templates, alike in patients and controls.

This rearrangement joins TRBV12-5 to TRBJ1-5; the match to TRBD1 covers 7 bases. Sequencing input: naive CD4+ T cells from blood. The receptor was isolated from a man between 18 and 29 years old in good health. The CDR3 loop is CASGLWQGVTYSNQPQHF. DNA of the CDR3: TGTGCTAGTGGTTTGTGGCAGGGGGTGACTTATAGCAATCAGCCCCAGCATTTT. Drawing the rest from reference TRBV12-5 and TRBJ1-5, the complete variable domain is DARVTQTPRHKVTEMGQEVTMRCQPILGHNTVFWYRQTMMQGLELLAYFRNRAPLDDSGMPKDRFSAEMPDATLATLKIQPSEPRDSAVYFCASGLWQGVTYSNQPQHFGDGTRLSIL.